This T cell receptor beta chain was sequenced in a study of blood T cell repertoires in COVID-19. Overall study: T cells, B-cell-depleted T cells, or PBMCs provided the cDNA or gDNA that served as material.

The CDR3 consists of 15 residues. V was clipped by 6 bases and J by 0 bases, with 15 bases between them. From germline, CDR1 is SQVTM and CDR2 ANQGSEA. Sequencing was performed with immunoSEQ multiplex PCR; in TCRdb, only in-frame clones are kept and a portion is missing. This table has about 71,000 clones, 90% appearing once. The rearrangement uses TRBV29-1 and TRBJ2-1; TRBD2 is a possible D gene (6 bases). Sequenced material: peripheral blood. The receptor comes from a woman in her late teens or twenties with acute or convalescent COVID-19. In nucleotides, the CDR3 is TGCAGCGTAGACACTAGCTGGAGCTCCTACAATGAGCAGTTCTTC. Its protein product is CSVDTSWSSYNEQFF.